This TCR beta chain was identified in a study of T cell responses to AZD1222 COVID-19 vaccine. TCRdb's copy holds only in-frame clones and misses some; the assay was immunoSEQ multiplex PCR. Among about 130,000 clones listed, roughly 91% were seen once. Specimen: peripheral blood, collected on day 0 of AZD1222 vaccination. The TCR was taken from an adult in good health.

This CDR3 reads CAWERGGYNEQFF. Written as DNA, the CDR3 is TGTGCCTGGGAGCGGGGAGGCTACAATGAGCAGTTCTTC. The chain employs TRBV30 and TRBJ2-1, with 7 bases aligning to TRBD2. The CDR3 length is 13 residues. The V gene end was trimmed by 5 bases and the J gene end by 3 bases; junction bases not matched to a gene: 4. Germline CDR1 reads GTSNPN; CDR2 reads SVGIG (reference sequence).